This T cell receptor beta chain was captured in a study of blood T cell repertoires in COVID-19. In the study overall: Samples representing acute and convalescent COVID-19 were sourced from the United States, Italy and Spain. The cDNA or gDNA used as material had been derived from T cells, B-cell-depleted T cells, or PBMCs.

Per the original data handling: Quantification of nucleated cells was approximated via reference gene primer amplification. Data came from immunoSEQ multiplex PCR; TCRdb stores just in-frame clones and leaves some out. V and J calls and clone size come straight from that table; D and trimming were deduced from the DNA. The profile covers 150,000 to 200,000 clones, with approximately 85% appearing a single time and around 8.1% taken by the ten largest. During active infection, Seattle patients enrolled and were then monitored through disease. V was trimmed by 3 bases and J by 5 bases, leaving 13 bases between them. From germline, CDR1 is LNHDA and CDR2 SQIVND (reference sequence). There are 14 residues in the CDR3.

This chain joins TRBV19 and TRBJ2-5; tentative D call: TRBD1 (7 bases). Sequencing was performed on peripheral blood. This clonotype was sampled from a woman in her fifties or sixties with COVID-19, enrolled during active disease. CDR3 in amino acids: CASSIGRGAETQYF. Written as DNA, the CDR3 is TGTGCCAGTAGTATCGGCAGGGGGGCTGAGACCCAGTACTTC.